This entry describes one T cell receptor beta chain. These data originate in a study of control samples from healthy donors and cancer patients. Germline-derived CDR1 and CDR2 are MDHEN and SYDVKM. Trimming removed 6 bases from V and 3 bases from J, with 15 bases in between. The CDR3 contains 15 residues. Sequencing used immunoSEQ multiplex PCR; TCRdb keeps in-frame clones, though not all of them. The data hold about 3,000 clones, with about 94% observed a single time. This TCR was sampled from a man aged 70 or older with lung cancer. Sequencing was carried out using PBMCs. The J gene is TRBJ1-5, the V gene TRBV28; maybe TRBD1 (5 bases). CDR3 DNA: TGTGCCAGCAGACAACAGGCGGGGTTCAATCAGCCCCAGCATTTT. Protein product: CASRQQAGFNQPQHF.